The next 10 T cell receptor beta chains were all read from a single sample in a study of blood T cell repertoires in COVID-19. The protocol was immunoSEQ multiplex PCR, while the TCRdb copy is restricted to in-frame clones and leaves out a portion. The table shows roughly 260,000 clones, with 86% occurring only once. The source material was peripheral blood. The receptors come from a middle-aged man who had recovered from COVID-19.

This chain links TRBV20-1 with TRBJ2-3, with D possibly being TRBD2 (6 bases). V shed 3 bases and J shed 5 bases, with 6 bases lying between them. Germline V CDR1 and CDR2: DFQATT, SNEGSKA (reference sequence). There are 11 residues in the CDR3. DNA of the CDR3: TGCAGTGCTAGGGGAGGAGATACGCAGTATTTT. It specifies CSARGGDTQYF.

The rearrangement joins TRBV6-5 to TRBJ1-1, with a weak D call TRBD1 (6 bases). Germline-derived CDR1 and CDR2 are MNHEY and SVGAGI. The CDR3 has 12 amino acids. The ends were cut back, 4 bases at V and 11 bases at J, with 14 bases in the middle. CDR3 sequence reads: CASSSYTGSAFF. The CDR3 DNA follows: TGTGCCAGCAGTTCATATACAGGGTCGGCTTTCTTT.

This chain uses TRBV19 with TRBJ1-4; D remains ambiguous. The CDR3 spans 15 residues. Looked up from germline, CDR1 is LNHDA and CDR2 is SQIVND (reference sequence). The germline V and J ends were trimmed by 3 bases and 4 bases, with 12 bases remaining between them. The DNA of the CDR3 is TGTGCCAGTAGTATTGGGCAGACTAGTAATGAAAAACTGTTTTTT. It yields the protein CASSIGQTSNEKLFF. Drawing the rest from reference TRBV19 and TRBJ1-4, the complete variable domain is DGGITQSPKYLFRKEGQNVTLSCEQNLNHDAMYWYRQDPGQGLRLIYYSQIVNDFQKGDIAEGYSVSREKKESFPLTVTSAQKNPTAFYLCASSIGQTSNEKLFFGSGTQLSVL.

The V and J genes are TRBV6-2 or TRBV6-3 and TRBJ2-4, with 9 bases aligning to TRBD2. This CDR3 is built from 14 residues. The J segment lost 12 bases and the V segment lost 0 bases, leaving 6 bases of the junction unmatched. CDR1 and CDR2 from the germline V gene are MNHEY and SVGEGT. The CDR3 sequence: CASSYSSSGSAQYF. As DNA, the CDR3 is TGTGCCAGCAGTTACTCGAGTAGCGGGAGTGCTCAGTACTTC.

The gene calls are TRBV19 and TRBJ1-1; no clear D gene. From germline, CDR1 is LNHDA and CDR2 SQIVND (reference sequence). The CDR3 is 14 residues long. Trimming cost V 5 bases and J 1 base, with 11 bases left between them. The DNA for the CDR3 is TGTGCCAGTAGTCCCTTACGAGAGAACACTGAAGCTTTCTTT. Protein product: CASSPLRENTEAFF.

The CDR3 DNA follows: TGTGCCAGCAGTAGGGACTTAACCTACGAGCAGTACTTC. Its translation: CASSRDLTYEQYF. The V call is TRBV2, the J call TRBJ2-7; the D gene is possibly TRBD2 (6 bases). CDR1 is SNHLY, CDR2 FYNNEI, per germline. V shed 5 bases and J shed 2 bases, with 10 bases lying between them. The CDR3 is made up of 13 amino acids.

The chain carries TRBV19 and TRBJ2-7; TRBD2 matches at 7 bases. The CDR3 is 16 amino acids. With V trimmed by 2 bases and J by 5 bases, 12 bases remained unmatched. From germline, CDR1 is LNHDA and CDR2 SQIVND (reference sequence). CDR3 sequence reads: CASSIPAGRARHEQYF. The CDR3, as DNA: TGTGCCAGTAGTATACCCGCGGGGAGGGCTCGTCACGAGCAGTACTTC.

V is TRBV7-9 and J is TRBJ1-5; D uncertain. Germline V gives CDR1 SEHNR, CDR2 FQNEAQ (reference sequence). V was trimmed by 0 bases and J by 9 bases, leaving 12 bases between them. The CDR3 is 14 residues long. In nucleotides, the CDR3 is TGTGCCAGCAGCTTAGCAGGAGGACCGGGGCCCCAGCATTTT. Its translation: CASSLAGGPGPQHF.

CDR3 coding DNA: TGTGCCAGCAGCTTGGTGCCGGGGTCCTACAATGAGCAGTTCTTC. This encodes CASSLVPGSYNEQFF. The V and J genes are TRBV5-5 and TRBJ2-1, with D perhaps matching TRBD2 (5 bases). CDR3 length: 15 residues. V lost 0 bases to trimming and J lost 1 base, with 8 bases between them. Germline CDR1 and CDR2: SGHKS and YYEKEE (reference sequence).

In this sample, this clone turned up a few times. The chain joins TRBV25-1 to TRBJ2-2; TRBD2 agrees at 7 bases. Germline assignment: CDR1 MGHDK and CDR2 SYGVNS. This CDR3 is 14 amino acids long. With 0 bases clipped from V and 6 bases from J, the junction kept 1 base outside the gene matches. The CDR3 DNA reads TGTGCCAGCAGTGAATATCGGGGGGCCGGGGAGCTGTTTTTT. Its protein product is CASSEYRGAGELFF.